This entry features one T cell receptor (beta chain) sequence. Its target is unknown. This entry comes from a study of cytomegalovirus exposure and HLA in healthy donors. The PCR had 60 Vbeta and 13 Jbeta primers. The repertoire was sequenced with immunoSEQ multiplex PCR; TCRdb's copy has only in-frame clones and lacks some. The table records under 150,000 clones, 81% of them present only once. Study-wide results and limits: Published work reported that the classifier diagnosed cytomegalovirus status with high specificity and sensitivity. In a later analysis, HLA-C alleles had the fewest associated TCRs, DRB1 alleles the most. Productive rates of about 87% or about 30% were seen for most TCR beta V segments in an earlier analysis. An analysis was carried out later, and it reportedly showed fewer N-insertions in an Asian-associated ancestry cluster than the approximately 700-donor mean.

This TCR derives from a man aged 18-30 years in good health and CMV-seronegative. Sequencing input: PBMCs.

For the CDR3, the DNA is TGTGCCAGCAGCTTAGACCTAGCGACCTACACAGATACGCAGTATTTT. It specifies CASSLDLATYTDTQYF. The J gene is TRBJ2-3, the V gene TRBV5-5; maybe TRBD2 (6 bases). The V end was cut by 2 bases, the J end by 2 bases, with 15 bases between. Germline CDR1 is SGHKS and CDR2 is YYEKEE (reference sequence). This CDR3 contains 16 residues.